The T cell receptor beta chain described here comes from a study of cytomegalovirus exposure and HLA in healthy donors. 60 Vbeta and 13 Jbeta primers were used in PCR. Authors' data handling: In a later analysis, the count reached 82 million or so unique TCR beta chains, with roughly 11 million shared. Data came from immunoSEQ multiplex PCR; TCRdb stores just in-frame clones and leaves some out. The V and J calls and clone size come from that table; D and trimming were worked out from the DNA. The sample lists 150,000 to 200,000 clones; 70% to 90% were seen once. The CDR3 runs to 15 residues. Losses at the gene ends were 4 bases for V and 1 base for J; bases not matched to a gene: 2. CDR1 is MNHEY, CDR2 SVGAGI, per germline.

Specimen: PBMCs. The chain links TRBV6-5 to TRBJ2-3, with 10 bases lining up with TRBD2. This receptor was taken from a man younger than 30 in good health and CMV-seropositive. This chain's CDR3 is CASSWTSGGTDTQYF. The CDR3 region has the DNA TGTGCCAGCAGTTGGACTAGCGGTGGCACAGATACGCAGTATTTT.